This note documents a single T cell receptor beta chain sequence. Its antigen is still unknown. Sequencing was performed with immunoSEQ multiplex PCR; in TCRdb, only in-frame clones are kept and a portion is missing. The table lists tens of thousands of clones, 82% of them singletons. This sample was taken from a study of OX40 agonist ivuxolimab in advanced cancers. Overall study context: Patients took ivuxolimab, an agonistic anti-OX40 (CD134) antibody. Intravenous ivuxolimab at 0.01 to 10 mg/kg was given to patients every 2 weeks. Study observations and caveats: Expanded clones belonging to CD8+ T cells outnumbered, on average, those of CD4+.

Germline V gene sequence: CDR1 GTSNPN, CDR2 SVGIG (reference sequence). The ends lost 2 bases at V and 6 bases at J; junction bases unmatched: 4. The CDR3 is made up of 14 amino acids. The sequence derives from an adult with an advanced solid tumor such as melanoma, head and neck, liver or kidney cancer. The V gene is TRBV30, the J gene TRBJ2-3; the match to TRBD1 covers 11 bases. Sequenced material: CD4+ or CD8+ T cells sorted from blood, taken in a trial of the OX40 agonist ivuxolimab. The CDR3 nucleotides are TGTGCCTGGAGTCGGACAGGGGGCGGTGATACGCAGTATTTT. Its translation: CAWSRTGGGDTQYF.